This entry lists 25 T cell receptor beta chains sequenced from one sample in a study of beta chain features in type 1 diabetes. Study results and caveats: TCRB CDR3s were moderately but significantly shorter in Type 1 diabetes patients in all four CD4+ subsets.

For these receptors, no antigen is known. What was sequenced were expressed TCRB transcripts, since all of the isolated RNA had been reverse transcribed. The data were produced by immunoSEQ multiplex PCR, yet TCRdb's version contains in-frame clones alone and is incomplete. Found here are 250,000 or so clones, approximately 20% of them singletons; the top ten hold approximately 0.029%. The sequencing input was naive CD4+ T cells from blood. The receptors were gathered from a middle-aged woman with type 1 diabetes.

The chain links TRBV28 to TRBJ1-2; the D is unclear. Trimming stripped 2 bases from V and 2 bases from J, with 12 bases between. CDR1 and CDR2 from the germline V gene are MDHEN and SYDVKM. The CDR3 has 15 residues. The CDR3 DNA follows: TGTGCCAGCAGTTTAGGAGGTCCTGGGAACTATGGCTACACCTTC. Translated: CASSLGGPGNYGYTF.

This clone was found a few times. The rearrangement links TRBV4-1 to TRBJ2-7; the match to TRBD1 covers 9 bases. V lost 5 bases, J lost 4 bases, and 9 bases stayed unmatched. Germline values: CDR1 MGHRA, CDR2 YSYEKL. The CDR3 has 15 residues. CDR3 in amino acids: CASSWGDRERYEQYF. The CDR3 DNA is TGCGCCAGCAGCTGGGGGGACAGGGAGAGGTACGAGCAGTACTTC.

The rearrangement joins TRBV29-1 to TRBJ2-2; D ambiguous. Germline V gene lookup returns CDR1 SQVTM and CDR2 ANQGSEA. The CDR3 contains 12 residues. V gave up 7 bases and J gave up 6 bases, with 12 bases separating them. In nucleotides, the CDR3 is TGCAGCGGCTCTAAAAGATCCGGGGAGCTGTTTTTT. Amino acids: CSGSKRSGELFF.

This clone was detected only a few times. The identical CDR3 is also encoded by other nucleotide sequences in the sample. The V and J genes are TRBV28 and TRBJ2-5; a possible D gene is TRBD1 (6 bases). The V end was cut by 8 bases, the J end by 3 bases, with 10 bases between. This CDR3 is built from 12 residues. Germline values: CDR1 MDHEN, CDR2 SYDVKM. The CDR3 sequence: CASSRTEETQYF. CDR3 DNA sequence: TGTGCCAGCTCCCGGACAGAAGAGACCCAGTACTTC. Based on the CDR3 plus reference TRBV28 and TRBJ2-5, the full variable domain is DVKVTQSSRYLVKRTGEKVFLECVQDMDHENMFWYRQDPGLGLRLIYFSYDVKMKEKGDIPEGYSVSREKKERFSLILESASTNQTSMYLCASSRTEETQYFGPGTRLLVL.

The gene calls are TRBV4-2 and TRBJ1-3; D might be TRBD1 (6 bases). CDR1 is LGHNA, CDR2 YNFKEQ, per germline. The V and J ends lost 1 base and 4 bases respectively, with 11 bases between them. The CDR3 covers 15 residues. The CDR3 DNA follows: TGTGCCAGCAGCCAAGCGGCAGGGGACGGAAACACCATATATTTT. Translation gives CASSQAAGDGNTIYF.

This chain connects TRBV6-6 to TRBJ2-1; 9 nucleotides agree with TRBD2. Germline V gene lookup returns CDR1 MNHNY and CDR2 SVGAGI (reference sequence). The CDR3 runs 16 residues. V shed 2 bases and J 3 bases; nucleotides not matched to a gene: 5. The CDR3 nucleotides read TGTGCCAGCAGTTACCGGGGTAGCGGGAGCTACAATGAGCAGTTCTTC. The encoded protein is CASSYRGSGSYNEQFF.

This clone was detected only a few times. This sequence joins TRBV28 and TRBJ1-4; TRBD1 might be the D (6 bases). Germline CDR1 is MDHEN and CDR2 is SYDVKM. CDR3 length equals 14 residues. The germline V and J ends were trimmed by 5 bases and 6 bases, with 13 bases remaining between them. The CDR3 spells CASSRRGGDEKLFF. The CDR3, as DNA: TGTGCCAGCAGTCGCCGAGGGGGGGATGAAAAACTGTTTTTT.

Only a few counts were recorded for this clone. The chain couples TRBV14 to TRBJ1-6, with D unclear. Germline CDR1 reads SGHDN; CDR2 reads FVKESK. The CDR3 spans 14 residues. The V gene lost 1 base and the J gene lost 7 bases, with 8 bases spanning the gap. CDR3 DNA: TGTGCCAGCAGCCAAGGAGTTTCCAATTCACCCCTCCACTTT. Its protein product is CASSQGVSNSPLHF.

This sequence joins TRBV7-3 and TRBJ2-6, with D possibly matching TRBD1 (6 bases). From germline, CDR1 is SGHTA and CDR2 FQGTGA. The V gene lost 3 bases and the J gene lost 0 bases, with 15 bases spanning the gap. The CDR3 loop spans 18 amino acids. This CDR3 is CASSFPQGFASGANVLTF. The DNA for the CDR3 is TGTGCCAGCAGCTTCCCACAGGGATTTGCCTCTGGGGCCAACGTCCTGACTTTC.

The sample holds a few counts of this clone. For the CDR3, the DNA is TGTGCCAGCAGCGCGACAGGGTTACTTTATCCAGATACGCAGTATTTT. This encodes CASSATGLLYPDTQYF. The chain combines TRBV28 with TRBJ2-3; 7 positions match TRBD1. The CDR3 loop spans 16 amino acids. Germline loops: CDR1 MDHEN, CDR2 SYDVKM. The V segment lost 6 bases and the J segment 4 bases; nucleotides outside the gene matches: 13.

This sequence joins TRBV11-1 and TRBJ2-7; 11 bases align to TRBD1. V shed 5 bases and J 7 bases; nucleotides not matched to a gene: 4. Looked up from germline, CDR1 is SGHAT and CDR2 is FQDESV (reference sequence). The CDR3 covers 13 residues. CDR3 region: CASSKDRGREQYF. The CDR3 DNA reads TGTGCCAGCAGCAAGGACAGGGGGCGTGAGCAGTACTTC.

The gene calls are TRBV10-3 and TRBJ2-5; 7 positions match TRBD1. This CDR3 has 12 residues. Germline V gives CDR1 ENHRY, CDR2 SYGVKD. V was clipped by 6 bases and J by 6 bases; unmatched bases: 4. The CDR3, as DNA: TGTGCCATCAGCGACAGGGACCAGACCCAGTACTTC. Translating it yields CAISDRDQTQYF.

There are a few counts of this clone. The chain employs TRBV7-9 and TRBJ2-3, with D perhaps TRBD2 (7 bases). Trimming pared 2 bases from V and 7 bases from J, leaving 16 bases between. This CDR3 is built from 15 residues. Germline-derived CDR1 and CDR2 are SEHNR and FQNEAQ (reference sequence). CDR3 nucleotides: TGTGCCAGCAGCTTATCGGGGGGCGCATTATATACGCAGTATTTT. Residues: CASSLSGGALYTQYF.

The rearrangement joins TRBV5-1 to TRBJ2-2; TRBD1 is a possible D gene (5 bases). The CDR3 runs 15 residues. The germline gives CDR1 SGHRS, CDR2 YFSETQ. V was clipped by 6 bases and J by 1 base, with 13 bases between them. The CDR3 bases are TGCGCCAGCACCAACCACCAGGGGAACACCGGGGAGCTGTTTTTT. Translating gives CASTNHQGNTGELFF.

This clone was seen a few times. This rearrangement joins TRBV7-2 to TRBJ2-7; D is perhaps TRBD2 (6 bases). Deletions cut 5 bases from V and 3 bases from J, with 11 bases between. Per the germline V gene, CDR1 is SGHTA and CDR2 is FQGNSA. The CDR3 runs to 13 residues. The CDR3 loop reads CASSPGTFYEQYF. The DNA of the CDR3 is TGTGCCAGCAGCCCGGGGACTTTCTACGAGCAGTACTTC.

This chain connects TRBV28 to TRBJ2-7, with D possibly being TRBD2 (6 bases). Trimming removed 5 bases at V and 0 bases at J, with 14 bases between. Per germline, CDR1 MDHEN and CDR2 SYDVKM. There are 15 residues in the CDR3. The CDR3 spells CASSPGTGGSYEQYF. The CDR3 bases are TGTGCCAGCAGTCCAGGGACCGGGGGCTCCTACGAGCAGTACTTC.

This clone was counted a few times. The DNA for the CDR3 is TGTGCCAGCAGCTCTGGACTAGCTTCCACAGATACGCAGTATTTT. Protein product: CASSSGLASTDTQYF. The genes are TRBV11-2 and TRBJ2-3; TRBD2 aligns across 8 bases. The germline CDR1 and CDR2 sequences are SGHAT and FQNNGV. With V trimmed by 4 bases and J by 2 bases, 5 bases remained unmatched. The CDR3 runs 15 residues.

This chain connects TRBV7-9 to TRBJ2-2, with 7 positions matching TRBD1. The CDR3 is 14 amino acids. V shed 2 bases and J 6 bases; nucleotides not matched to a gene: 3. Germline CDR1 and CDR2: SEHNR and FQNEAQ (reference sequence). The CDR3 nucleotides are TGTGCCAGCAGCTTATCGGGACAGCCCGGGGAGCTGTTTTTT. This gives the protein CASSLSGQPGELFF. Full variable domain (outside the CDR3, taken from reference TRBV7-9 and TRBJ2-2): DTGVSQNPRHKITKRGQNVTFRCDPISEHNRLYWYRQTLGQGPEFLTYFQNEAQLEKSRLLSDRFSAERPKGSFSTLEIQRTEQGDSAMYLCASSLSGQPGELFFGEGSRLTVL.

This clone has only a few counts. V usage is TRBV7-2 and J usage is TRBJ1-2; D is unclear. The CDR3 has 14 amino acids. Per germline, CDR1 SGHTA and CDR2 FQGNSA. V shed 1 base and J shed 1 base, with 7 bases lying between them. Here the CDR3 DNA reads TGTGCCAGCAGCTTAGGCCGGGTTAACTATGGCTACACCTTC. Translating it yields CASSLGRVNYGYTF.

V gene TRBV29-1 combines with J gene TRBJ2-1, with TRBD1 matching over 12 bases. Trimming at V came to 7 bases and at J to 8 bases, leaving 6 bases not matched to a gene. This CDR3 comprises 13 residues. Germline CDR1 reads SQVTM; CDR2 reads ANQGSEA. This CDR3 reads CSGGQGAFDEQFF. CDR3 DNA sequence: TGCAGCGGGGGACAGGGGGCTTTCGATGAGCAGTTCTTC.

The CDR3 sequence is CASSLEEGSDGELFF. DNA of the CDR3: TGCGCCAGCAGCCTGGAGGAGGGCAGTGACGGGGAGCTGTTTTTT. This rearrangement joins TRBV4-3 to TRBJ2-2; D is possibly TRBD2 (6 bases). The CDR3 length is 15 residues. V lost 4 bases to trimming and J lost 7 bases, with 16 bases between them. Germline lookup yields CDR1 LGHNA and CDR2 YSLEER.

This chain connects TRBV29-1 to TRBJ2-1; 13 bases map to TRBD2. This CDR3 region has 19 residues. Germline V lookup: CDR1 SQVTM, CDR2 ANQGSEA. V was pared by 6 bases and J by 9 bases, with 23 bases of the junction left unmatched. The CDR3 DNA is TGCAGCGTCTTACGGGAGGGTATCCCGGGACTAGCGGGATGGGGTGAGCAGTTCTTC. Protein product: CSVLREGIPGLAGWGEQFF.

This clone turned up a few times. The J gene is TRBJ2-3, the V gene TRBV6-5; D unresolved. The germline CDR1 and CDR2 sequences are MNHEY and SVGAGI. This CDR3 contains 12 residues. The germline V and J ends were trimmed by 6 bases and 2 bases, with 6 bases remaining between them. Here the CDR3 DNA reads TGTGCCAGCAGGTCCTACACAGATACGCAGTATTTT. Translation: CASRSYTDTQYF.

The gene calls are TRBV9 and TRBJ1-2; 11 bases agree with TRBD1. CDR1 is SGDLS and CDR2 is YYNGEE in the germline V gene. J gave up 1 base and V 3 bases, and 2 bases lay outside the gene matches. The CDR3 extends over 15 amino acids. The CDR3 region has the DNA TGTGCCAGCAGCGAGGACAGGGGGCGTAACTATGGCTACACCTTC. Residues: CASSEDRGRNYGYTF.

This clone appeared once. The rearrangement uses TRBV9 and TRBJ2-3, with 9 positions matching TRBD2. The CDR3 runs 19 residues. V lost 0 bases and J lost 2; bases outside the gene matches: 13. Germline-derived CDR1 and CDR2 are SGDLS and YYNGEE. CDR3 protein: CASSVAPGEAGGYTDTQYF. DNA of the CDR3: TGTGCCAGCAGCGTAGCCCCCGGGGAGGCGGGAGGGTACACAGATACGCAGTATTTT. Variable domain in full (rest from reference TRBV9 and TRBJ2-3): DSGVTQTPKHLITATGQRVTLRCSPRSGDLSVYWYQQSLDQGLQFLIQYYNGEERAKGNILERFSAQQFPDLHSELNLSSLELGDSALYFCASSVAPGEAGGYTDTQYFGPGTRLTVL.